There are a few counts of the clone carrying this T cell receptor (beta chain). As yet, its antigen is unknown. MiXCR, run by TCRdb on the PCR reads, gives a single entry per CDR3 protein. The data contain about 500,000 distinct CDR3 sequences, roughly 25% of them singletons. The trim removed 5 bases at V and 8 bases at J, leaving 11 bases unmatched. The CDR3 sequence is 15 residues long. Germline lookup yields CDR1 SGHDN and CDR2 FVKESK. When naive CD8 T cells were sorted, they were gated as CD8+CD4-CCR7+CD45RA+. The data are from a study of molecular identifiers for immune sequencing clone quantification. General study findings and limits: Clone sizes that are highly expanded could be underestimated when identical TCR molecules share a barcode. Detectable among roughly 920,000 naive cells, according to reports, was Jurkat TCR RNA spiked in from one cell.

V and J are TRBV14 and TRBJ2-1, with 8 positions matching TRBD2. This sequence was found in a human donor in good health. Some libraries in this study had Jurkat cell RNA spiked in. The specimen sequenced was naive CD8+ T cells from blood, with Jurkat cell RNA spiked in. Indicated subset: FACS-sorted CD8+CD4-CCR7+CD45RA+ naive T cells. The CDR3 DNA is TGTGCCAGCAGCTTTTTCACGGGAGGGCCCTATGAGCAGTTCTTC. It yields the protein CASSFFTGGPYEQFF.